Below, 30 T cell receptor beta chains from the same sample are listed, as sequenced in a study of radiotherapy plus CTLA-4 blockade in lung cancer. Clones were sequenced by immunoSEQ multiplex PCR, and TCRdb holds only the in-frame ones, with some missing. The repertoire holds about 90,000 clones, with about 85% as singletons. The material was peripheral blood, obtained from a patient treated with radiotherapy plus ipilimumab. These receptors originate from a human donor with non-small cell lung cancer that progressed on radiotherapy plus ipilimumab.

This chain links TRBV5-8 with TRBJ1-2; D is undetermined. V was shortened by 0 bases and J by 4 bases, with 7 bases between the two germline ends. CDR1 and CDR2 (germline): SGHTS, YDEGEE. The CDR3 contains 13 residues. DNA for the CDR3: TGTGCCAGCAGCTTGGGGGAAGGCTATGGCTACACCTTC. As protein: CASSLGEGYGYTF.

This clone was detected a few times. The chain has TRBV5-1 and TRBJ2-1; the match to TRBD1 covers 10 bases. Germline trimming cut 3 bases from V and 2 bases from J; bases unmatched to any gene: 5. The CDR3 spans 16 residues. Germline V CDR1 and CDR2: SGHRS, YFSETQ. CDR3 loop: CASSSGQGGAYNEQFF. CDR3 nucleotides: TGCGCCAGCAGCTCCGGACAGGGGGGCGCCTACAATGAGCAGTTCTTC.

This chain's CDR3 is CASSLGGGQQETQYF. CDR3 sequence (DNA): TGCGCCAGCAGCTTGGGAGGGGGTCAGCAAGAGACCCAGTACTTC. This sequence joins TRBV5-1 and TRBJ2-5, with D possibly being TRBD1 (6 bases). The length of the CDR3 is 15 residues. CDR1 is SGHRS, CDR2 YFSETQ, per germline. V shed 0 bases and J shed 2 bases, with 11 bases lying between them.

A note on this clone: Sequence at one end of the junction differs from germline and may be a read error. The CDR3 is CAIGDASGNTIYF. DNA for the CDR3: TGTGCCATCGGTGACGCCTCTGGAAACACCATATATTTT. This chain uses TRBV10-3 with TRBJ1-3; no definite D call. CDR3 length equals 13 residues. Germline values: CDR1 ENHRY, CDR2 SYGVKD.

The genes are TRBV5-1 and TRBJ2-1; perhaps TRBD2 as D (5 bases). The CDR3 covers 14 residues. V lost 4 bases and J lost 8, with 16 bases in between. Germline V gene lookup returns CDR1 SGHRS and CDR2 YFSETQ. The CDR3 protein is CASSRTVAGDEQFF. CDR3 nucleotides: TGCGCCAGCAGCCGGACCGTCGCGGGCGATGAGCAGTTCTTC.

V usage is TRBV18 and J usage is TRBJ1-5; 8 bases fit TRBD1. V dropped 4 bases and J dropped 1; count of bases not matched to a gene: 6. Per the germline V gene, CDR1 is KGHSH and CDR2 is LQKENI. This CDR3 spans 16 amino acids. CDR3 nucleotides: TGTGCCAGCTCACAGACTTGGACAGGGAGCAATCAGCCCCAGCATTTT. It translates to CASSQTWTGSNQPQHF.

The gene calls are TRBV27 and TRBJ2-1, with 7 positions matching TRBD1. The CDR3 contains 14 residues. Germline assignment: CDR1 MNHEY and CDR2 SMNVEV (reference sequence). The V segment lost 4 bases and the J segment 7 bases; nucleotides outside the gene matches: 7. CDR3 amino acids: CASSSYLQGNEQFF. CDR3 sequence (DNA): TGTGCCAGCAGTTCCTACTTACAGGGGAATGAGCAGTTCTTC.

This chain links TRBV5-1 with TRBJ1-3; D is ambiguous. V lost 0 bases, J lost 0 bases, and 4 bases lay in between. Germline CDR1 SGHRS, CDR2 YFSETQ. There are 14 residues in the CDR3. The CDR3 spells CASSLDLSGNTIYF. The CDR3 region has the DNA TGCGCCAGCAGCTTGGACCTCTCTGGAAACACCATATATTTT.

The chain links TRBV4-2 to TRBJ1-4; 9 bases are shared with TRBD1. The CDR3 runs 17 residues. Germline V CDR1 and CDR2: LGHNA, YNFKEQ. Trimming took 3 bases from V and 0 from J; bases not matched to a gene: 5. The CDR3 bases are TGTGCCAGCAGCCAGGGGGGACAGGGCGCAACTAATGAAAAACTGTTTTTT. It encodes CASSQGGQGATNEKLFF.

In regard to this clone: Other DNA sequences in this sample translate to the same CDR3. The rearrangement uses TRBV27 and TRBJ1-2; D is possibly TRBD1 (6 bases). The V gene lost 5 bases and the J gene lost 0 bases, with 13 bases spanning the gap. This CDR3 contains 15 residues. CDR1 is MNHEY, CDR2 SMNVEV, per germline (reference sequence). The CDR3 protein is CASSRGTPTNYGYTF. The DNA for the CDR3 is TGTGCCAGCAGTAGAGGGACACCGACTAACTATGGCTACACCTTC.

This clone turned up a few times. The chain is built from TRBV28 and TRBJ1-2; no reliable D call. The germline V gene has CDR1 MDHEN and CDR2 SYDVKM. The CDR3 extends over 13 amino acids. Trimming cost V 3 bases and J 3 bases, with 8 bases left between them. CDR3 DNA sequence: TGTGCCAGCAGTTTTGGTGGGGACTATGGCTACACCTTC. Protein product: CASSFGGDYGYTF.

The rearrangement joins TRBV5-1 to TRBJ2-1; 8 bases line up with TRBD2. V lost 1 base and J lost 8; bases outside the gene matches: 14. The germline gives CDR1 SGHRS, CDR2 YFSETQ. The CDR3 has 17 amino acids. The CDR3 here is CASSLIMSGGAGDEQFF. CDR3 DNA sequence: TGCGCCAGCAGCTTGATAATGAGCGGGGGAGCGGGCGATGAGCAGTTCTTC.

V and J are TRBV14 and TRBJ2-3; 15 positions match TRBD2. The CDR3 sequence is 18 residues long. V was clipped by 4 bases and J by 0 bases; unmatched bases: 5. Germline V CDR1 and CDR2: SGHDN, FVKESK. The DNA for the CDR3 is TGTGCCAGCAGCCCCGGACTAGCGGGAGGGATCAGCACAGATACGCAGTATTTT. Translated, it gives CASSPGLAGGISTDTQYF.

In this sample, this clone turned up once. This chain joins TRBV2 and TRBJ1-6; D remains ambiguous. V shed 4 bases and J shed 5 bases, with 12 bases lying between them. The CDR3 length is 15 residues. The germline gives CDR1 SNHLY, CDR2 FYNNEI. DNA for the CDR3: TGTGCCAGCAGTGGGTCGGGTCTGGATAATTCACCCCTCCACTTT. This gives the protein CASSGSGLDNSPLHF.

This chain uses TRBV9 with TRBJ1-6; 7 positions agree with TRBD1. This CDR3 has 18 amino acids. Germline assignment: CDR1 SGDLS and CDR2 YYNGEE. Trimming at V came to 3 bases and at J to 1 base, leaving 10 bases not matched to a gene. The CDR3 here is CASSDDRVLNSYNSPLHF. The CDR3 DNA is TGTGCCAGCAGCGACGACAGGGTCCTGAATTCCTATAATTCACCCCTCCACTTT.

This clone was picked up one time. The chain couples TRBV6-5 to TRBJ2-2; D assignment may be TRBD1 or TRBD2 (6 bases each). This CDR3 is 13 amino acids long. Germline lookup yields CDR1 MNHEY and CDR2 SVGAGI. V lost 5 bases, J lost 5 bases, and 9 bases lay in between. Here the CDR3 DNA reads TGTGCCAGCAGTCGAGGGGGGACCGGGGAGCTGTTTTTT. It yields the protein CASSRGGTGELFF.

The V call is TRBV7-8, the J call TRBJ1-5; no firm D call. This CDR3 is 15 amino acids long. V lost 1 base to trimming and J lost 3 bases, with 10 bases between them. Germline V gene lookup returns CDR1 SGHVS and CDR2 FQNEAQ. CDR3 amino acids: CASSLDIQYNQPQHF. The CDR3 DNA is TGTGCCAGCAGCTTAGATATCCAGTACAATCAGCCCCAGCATTTT. The full variable domain, completed using reference TRBV7-8 and TRBJ1-5, is GAGVSQSPRYKVAKRGQDVALRCDPISGHVSLFWYQQALGQGPEFLTYFQNEAQLDKSGLPSDRFFAERPEGSVSTLKIQRTQQEDSAVYLCASSLDIQYNQPQHFGDGTRLSIL.

This clone was observed a single time. The V call is TRBV9, the J call TRBJ2-1; D possibly matches TRBD1 or TRBD2 (6 bases each). The V gene's germline CDR1 is SGDLS and CDR2 YYNGEE. With 0 bases removed from V and 4 bases from J, the gap between germline ends came to 20 bases. The CDR3 covers 18 residues. The CDR3 spells CASSVVEGDTTWYNEQFF. The CDR3 bases are TGTGCCAGCAGCGTAGTGGAGGGGGACACAACTTGGTACAATGAGCAGTTCTTC.

The V and J genes are TRBV6-5 and TRBJ2-3; maybe TRBD2 (6 bases). Trimming removed 4 bases from V and 2 bases from J, with 13 bases in between. This CDR3 contains 15 residues. Germline values: CDR1 MNHEY, CDR2 SVGAGI. CDR3 sequence: CASSSTGEVTDTQYF. The CDR3 DNA sequence: TGTGCCAGCAGTTCGACGGGAGAAGTCACAGATACGCAGTATTTT.

The chain combines TRBV18 with TRBJ1-2; D is unclear. The germline gives CDR1 KGHSH, CDR2 LQKENI. The CDR3 is made up of 12 amino acids. Trimming took off 2 bases at V and 7 bases at J, with 8 bases between the two ends. The CDR3 DNA reads as TGTGCCAGCTCACCAGCTAGGGCTGGCTACACCTTC. Amino acids: CASSPARAGYTF.

The genes are TRBV2 and TRBJ2-7; D unresolved. The germline gives CDR1 SNHLY, CDR2 FYNNEI. The CDR3 is 13 amino acids. V was pared by 6 bases and J by 0 bases, with 9 bases between. The CDR3 protein is CASRRPPSYEQYF. DNA of the CDR3: TGTGCCAGCAGAAGGCCACCCTCCTACGAGCAGTACTTC.

This clone was observed a handful of times. The chain links TRBV6-4 to TRBJ1-1, with a weak D call TRBD1 (6 bases). Looked up from germline, CDR1 is MRHNA and CDR2 is SNTAGT. V lost 10 bases and J 0 bases, leaving 15 bases between the germline ends. The CDR3 is made up of 14 amino acids. CDR3 DNA: TGTGCCACCCGGGACACCTCCTTGAACACTGAAGCTTTCTTT. It specifies CATRDTSLNTEAFF.

The chain recombines TRBV27 with TRBJ2-3; 11 nucleotides line up with TRBD2. J was trimmed by 2 bases and V by 2 bases; bases with no gene match: 3. CDR1 is MNHEY and CDR2 is SMNVEV in the germline V gene (reference sequence). CDR3 size: 16 residues. The CDR3 bases are TGTGCCAGCAGTTTACCTAGCGGGGGGCACACAGATACGCAGTATTTT. Protein product: CASSLPSGGHTDTQYF.

The chain uses TRBV9 and TRBJ2-1; D unclear. The CDR3 is made up of 13 amino acids. V was clipped by 0 bases and J by 6 bases, with 7 bases between them. The germline V gene encodes CDR1 SGDLS and CDR2 YYNGEE. The DNA for the CDR3 is TGTGCCAGCAGCGTAGGACATGGCAATGAGCAGTTCTTC. This gives the protein CASSVGHGNEQFF.

This sequence joins TRBV11-2 and TRBJ2-7; no definite D call. The CDR3 runs to 13 residues. The V and J ends lost 2 bases and 7 bases respectively, with 12 bases between them. The germline V gene has CDR1 SGHAT and CDR2 FQNNGV. This chain's CDR3 is CASSLRFRVEQYF. The CDR3 DNA sequence: TGTGCCAGCAGCTTAAGGTTTCGAGTGGAGCAGTACTTC.

This clone was seen only a few times. This chain connects TRBV4-3 to TRBJ1-1; 7 nucleotides agree with TRBD1. J gave up 2 bases and V 9 bases, and 9 bases lay outside the gene matches. Germline CDR1 and CDR2: LGHNA and YSLEER. The CDR3 extends over 14 amino acids. CDR3 loop: CASREQGLNTEAFF. CDR3 nucleotide sequence: TGCGCCAGTAGAGAACAGGGGTTAAACACTGAAGCTTTCTTT.

The chain links TRBV5-1 to TRBJ1-1; 8 bases map to TRBD1. J was trimmed by 6 bases and V by 3 bases; bases with no gene match: 16. CDR1 SGHRS and CDR2 YFSETQ come from the germline V gene. CDR3 length: 17 amino acids. This CDR3 reads CASSWTSGTGSPAEAFF. Written as DNA, the CDR3 is TGCGCCAGCAGCTGGACCTCGGGGACAGGTAGTCCGGCTGAAGCTTTCTTT.

The chain links TRBV19 to TRBJ1-1, with TRBD1 identical over 9 bases. This CDR3 spans 15 amino acids. V lost 3 bases to trimming and J lost 6 bases; unmatched junction nucleotides: 8. CDR1 and CDR2 (germline): LNHDA, SQIVND (reference sequence). The CDR3 DNA reads as TGTGCCAGTAGTATTACCCTCGGGACAGGGTCTGAAGCTTTCTTT. This gives the protein CASSITLGTGSEAFF.

V usage is TRBV4-3 and J usage is TRBJ2-1, with 7 bases identical to TRBD2. This CDR3 contains 17 residues. Looked up from germline, CDR1 is LGHNA and CDR2 is YSLEER. V shed 0 bases and J 3 bases; nucleotides not matched to a gene: 8. The CDR3 is CASSQDWASGIYNEQFF. DNA of the CDR3: TGCGCCAGCAGCCAAGATTGGGCTAGCGGAATCTACAATGAGCAGTTCTTC.

V usage is TRBV11-3 and J usage is TRBJ2-2; D possibly matches TRBD1 or TRBD2 (6 bases each). The CDR3 runs to 16 residues. Per germline, CDR1 SGHNT and CDR2 YENEEA. Deletions cut 5 bases from V and 4 bases from J, with 17 bases between. The chain's CDR3 is CASSDRGERVTGELFF. CDR3 bases: TGTGCCAGCAGCGATAGGGGGGAGCGCGTCACCGGGGAGCTGTTTTTT.